The clone carrying this TCR beta chain has a handful of counts. Germline V gives CDR1 LNHNV, CDR2 YYDKDF (reference sequence). This CDR3 region has 16 residues. V lost 2 bases and J lost 4; bases outside the gene matches: 7. MiXCR was run by TCRdb on the reads, yielding one entry per CDR3 protein. Of a few hundred thousand distinct CDR3 sequences detected, over 7.5% appear once; the ten largest clones hold 4.3%. This entry is derived from a study of T cell repertoires in cytomegalovirus infection. Study information: Through public TCR beta signatures, both CMV infection and matching HLA type were indicated.

The source is a human donor in good health (CMV status not recorded). Some clones in this sample may be carry-over from other donors' samples. The chain employs TRBV15 and TRBJ2-7; TRBD2 agrees at 11 bases. The sample was PBMCs. The CDR3 region is CATSRSTSGKLYEQYF. In nucleotides, the CDR3 is TGTGCCACCAGCAGATCGACTAGCGGGAAGCTTTACGAGCAGTACTTC.